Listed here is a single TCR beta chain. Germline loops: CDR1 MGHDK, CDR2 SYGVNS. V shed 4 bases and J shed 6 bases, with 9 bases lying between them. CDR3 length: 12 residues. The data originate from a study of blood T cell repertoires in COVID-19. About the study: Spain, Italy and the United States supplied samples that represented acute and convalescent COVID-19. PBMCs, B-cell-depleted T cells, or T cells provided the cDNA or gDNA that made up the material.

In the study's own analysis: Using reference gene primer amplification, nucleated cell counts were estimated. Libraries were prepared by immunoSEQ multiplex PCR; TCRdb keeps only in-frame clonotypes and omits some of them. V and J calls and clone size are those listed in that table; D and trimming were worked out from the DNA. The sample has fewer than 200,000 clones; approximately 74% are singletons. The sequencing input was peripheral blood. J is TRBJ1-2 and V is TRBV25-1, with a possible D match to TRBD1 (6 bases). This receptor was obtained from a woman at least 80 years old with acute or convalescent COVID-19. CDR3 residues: CASSVGADGYTF. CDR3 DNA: TGTGCCAGCAGTGTGGGGGCGGATGGCTACACCTTC.